This T cell receptor (beta chain) stems from a study of control samples from healthy donors and cancer patients. Only in-frame clones appear in the TCRdb table, and some are missing; sequencing was by immunoSEQ multiplex PCR. The sample shows about 100,000 clones, about 90% of them seen only once. Between the trimmed V and J ends, which lost 0 bases and 8 bases, there was a span of 9 bases. Germline assignment: CDR1 SGDLS and CDR2 YYNGEE. CDR3 length: 14 amino acids. The sequenced sample was blood. The genes are TRBV9 and TRBJ1-6, with TRBD1 as a possible D gene (5 bases). The TCR comes from a woman between 45 and 60 years old in good health. CDR3 region: CASSVAGKDSPLHF. Here the CDR3 DNA reads TGTGCCAGCAGCGTAGCAGGGAAGGATTCACCCCTCCACTTT. Supplemented by reference TRBV9 and TRBJ1-6, the full variable domain reads DSGVTQTPKHLITATGQRVTLRCSPRSGDLSVYWYQQSLDQGLQFLIQYYNGEERAKGNILERFSAQQFPDLHSELNLSSLELGDSALYFCASSVAGKDSPLHFGNGTRLTVT.